This TCR beta chain appears in the sequencing data of a study of T-cell memory formation after mild COVID-19. V gave up 1 base and J gave up 1 base, with 7 bases separating them. This CDR3 is built from 15 residues. 5'RACE primed from the constant segment yielded TCR alpha and TCR beta cDNA libraries bearing sample barcodes and UMIs. From the 5' RACE reads, TCRdb called clonotypes with MiXCR, one entry per CDR3 protein. The repertoire holds approximately 250,000 distinct CDR3 sequences, with less than 20% as singletons. The rearrangement joins TRBV12-3 or TRBV12-4 to TRBJ2-2, with a tentative D call TRBD1 (5 bases). The sequence was obtained from an adult woman who had mild COVID-19 (a few samples of this study predate the infection). Cell type and time point are not known. What was sequenced was PBMCs or a T cell subset sorted from them (not recorded which). The CDR3: CASSLGTGNTGELFF. The CDR3 coding sequence is TGTGCCAGCAGTTTAGGCACAGGGAACACCGGGGAGCTGTTTTTT.